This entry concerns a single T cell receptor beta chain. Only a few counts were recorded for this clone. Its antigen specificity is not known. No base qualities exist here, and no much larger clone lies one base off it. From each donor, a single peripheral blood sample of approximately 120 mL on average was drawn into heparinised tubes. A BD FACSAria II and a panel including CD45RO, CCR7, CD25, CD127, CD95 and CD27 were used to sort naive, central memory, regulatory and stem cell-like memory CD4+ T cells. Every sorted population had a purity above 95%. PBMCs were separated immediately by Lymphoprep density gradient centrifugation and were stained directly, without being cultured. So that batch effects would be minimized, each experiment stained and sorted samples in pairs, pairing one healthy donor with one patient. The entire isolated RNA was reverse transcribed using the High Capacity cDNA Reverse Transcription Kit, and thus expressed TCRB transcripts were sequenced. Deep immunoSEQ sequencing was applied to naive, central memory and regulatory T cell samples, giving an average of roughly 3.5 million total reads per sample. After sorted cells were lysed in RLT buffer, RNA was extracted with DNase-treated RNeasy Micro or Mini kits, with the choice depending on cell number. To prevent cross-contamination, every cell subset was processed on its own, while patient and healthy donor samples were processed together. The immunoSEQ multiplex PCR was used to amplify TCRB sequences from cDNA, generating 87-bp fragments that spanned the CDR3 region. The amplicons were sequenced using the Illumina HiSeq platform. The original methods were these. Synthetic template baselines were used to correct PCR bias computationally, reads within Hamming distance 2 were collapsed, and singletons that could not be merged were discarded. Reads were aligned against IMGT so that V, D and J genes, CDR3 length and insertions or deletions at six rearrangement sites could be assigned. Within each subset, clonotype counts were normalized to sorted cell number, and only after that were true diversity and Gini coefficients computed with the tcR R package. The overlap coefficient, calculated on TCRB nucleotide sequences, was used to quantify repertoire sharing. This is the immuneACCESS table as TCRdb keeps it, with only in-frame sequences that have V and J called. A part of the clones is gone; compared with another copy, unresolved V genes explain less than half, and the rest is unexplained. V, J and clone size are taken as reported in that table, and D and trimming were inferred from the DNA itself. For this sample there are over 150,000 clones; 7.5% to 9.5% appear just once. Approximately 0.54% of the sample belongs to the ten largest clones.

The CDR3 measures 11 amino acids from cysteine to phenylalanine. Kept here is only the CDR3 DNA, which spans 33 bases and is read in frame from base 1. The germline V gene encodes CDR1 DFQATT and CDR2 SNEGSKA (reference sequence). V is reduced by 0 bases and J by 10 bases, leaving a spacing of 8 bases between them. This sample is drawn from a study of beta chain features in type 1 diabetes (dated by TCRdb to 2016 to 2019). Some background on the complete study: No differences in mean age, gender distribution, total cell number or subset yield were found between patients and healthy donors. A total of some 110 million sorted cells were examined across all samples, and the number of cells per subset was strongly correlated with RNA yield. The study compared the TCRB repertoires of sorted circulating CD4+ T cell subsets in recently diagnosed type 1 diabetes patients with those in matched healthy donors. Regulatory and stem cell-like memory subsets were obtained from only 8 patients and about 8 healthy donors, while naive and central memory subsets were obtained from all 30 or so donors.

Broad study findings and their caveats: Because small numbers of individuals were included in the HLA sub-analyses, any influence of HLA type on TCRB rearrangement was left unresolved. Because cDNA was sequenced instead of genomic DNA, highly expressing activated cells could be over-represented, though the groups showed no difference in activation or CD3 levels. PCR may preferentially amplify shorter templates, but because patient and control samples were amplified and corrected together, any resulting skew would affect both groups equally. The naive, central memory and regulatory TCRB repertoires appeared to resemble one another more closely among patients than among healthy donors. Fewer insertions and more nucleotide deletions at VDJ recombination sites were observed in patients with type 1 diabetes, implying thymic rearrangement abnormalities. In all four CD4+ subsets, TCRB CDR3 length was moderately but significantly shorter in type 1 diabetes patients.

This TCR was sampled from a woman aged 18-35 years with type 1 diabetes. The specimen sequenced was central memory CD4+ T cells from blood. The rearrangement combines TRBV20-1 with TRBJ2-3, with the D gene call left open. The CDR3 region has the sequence CSAREGPAQYF. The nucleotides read TGCAGTGCTAGAGAGGGCCCTGCGCAGTATTTT.